One sample yielded the 30 T cell receptor beta chains listed below, sequenced in a study of T cell changes during pregnancy in multiple sclerosis. Sequencing used immunoSEQ multiplex PCR; TCRdb keeps in-frame clones, though not all of them. The sample has around 59,000 clones; 90% to 95% are singletons. The sequenced sample was CD8+ T cells from peripheral blood mononuclear cells, obtained in the second trimester of pregnancy. The receptor source for this set is a female donor with multiple sclerosis, enrolled in a pregnancy study.

The chain is built from TRBV27 and TRBJ2-7, with 7 bases aligning to TRBD1. V was pared by 0 bases and J by 6 bases, with 8 bases of the junction left unmatched. This CDR3 region has 15 residues. In germline, CDR1 is MNHEY, CDR2 SMNVEV (reference sequence). The CDR3 reads CASSLSRDSRGEQYF. CDR3 coding DNA: TGTGCCAGCAGTTTATCCCGGGACAGCAGGGGCGAGCAGTACTTC.

V is TRBV7-9 and J is TRBJ2-3; 8 positions agree with TRBD2. This CDR3 contains 14 residues. CDR1 SEHNR and CDR2 FQNEAQ come from the germline V gene (reference sequence). V gave up 5 bases and J gave up 5 bases; unmatched junction bases: 6. The CDR3 DNA reads as TGTGCCAGCAGCCGTAGCGGGACGGTAGATACGCAGTATTTT. This gives the protein CASSRSGTVDTQYF.

This clone was seen just once. The rearrangement uses TRBV21-1 and TRBJ1-4; the table assigns TRBD1, which was not confirmed against the DNA. TRBV21-1 is reported as a pseudogene. This CDR3 contains 14 residues. The CDR3, as DNA: TGTGCCAGCAGCAAAGGGCCAGATAATGAAAAACTGTTTTTT. It codes for CASSKGPDNEKLFF.

This sequence joins TRBV7-9 and TRBJ2-5, with 13 bases matching TRBD2. From germline, CDR1 is SEHNR and CDR2 FQNEAQ (reference sequence). The CDR3 contains 17 residues. V trimming: 5 bases; J trimming: 5 bases; junction bases outside the gene matches: 11. The CDR3 DNA sequence: TGTGCCAGCAGCGTAAACTCGGGACTAGCGGGGATGGAGACCCAGTACTTC. Translation: CASSVNSGLAGMETQYF.

The rearrangement uses TRBV6-5 and TRBJ1-6; D is unclear. Trimming took off 3 bases at V and 0 bases at J, with 6 bases between the two ends. This CDR3 contains 15 residues. Per the germline V gene, CDR1 is MNHEY and CDR2 is SVGAGI. CDR3 coding DNA: TGTGCCAGCAGTTATGGGAGCTCCTATAATTCACCCCTCCACTTT. It encodes CASSYGSSYNSPLHF.

V gene TRBV29-1 combines with J gene TRBJ2-7; the D gene is possibly TRBD2 (6 bases). The V and J ends lost 2 bases and 2 bases respectively, with 10 bases between them. Germline V CDR1 and CDR2: SQVTM, ANQGSEA. The length of the CDR3 is 13 residues. This CDR3 reads CSVEHGSPYEQYF. Here the CDR3 DNA reads TGCAGCGTTGAACACGGGAGCCCCTACGAGCAGTACTTC.

CDR3 protein: CASSFVGNQPQHF. The CDR3 DNA reads TGTGCCAGCAGTTTCGTCGGCAATCAGCCCCAGCATTTT. V usage is TRBV27 and J usage is TRBJ1-5, with D unclear. V lost 3 bases and J 2 bases, leaving 5 bases between the germline ends. The CDR3 has 13 amino acids. Germline V CDR1 and CDR2: MNHEY, SMNVEV (reference sequence).

The chain combines TRBV5-4 with TRBJ2-1; a weak D match, TRBD2 (6 bases). V was pared by 2 bases and J by 2 bases, with 8 bases between. The CDR3 has 14 residues. CDR1 and CDR2 (germline): SGHNT, YYREEE (reference sequence). The CDR3 protein is CASSFQRAYNEQFF. The CDR3 DNA is TGTGCCAGCAGCTTCCAGCGGGCCTACAATGAGCAGTTCTTC.

V is TRBV7-8 and J is TRBJ2-2; tentatively, D is TRBD1 (5 bases). The ends were cut back, 5 bases at V and 4 bases at J, with 20 bases in the middle. There are 17 residues in the CDR3. Germline lookup yields CDR1 SGHVS and CDR2 FQNEAQ. CDR3 loop: CASSLPADTSSTGELFF. The CDR3 DNA follows: TGTGCCAGCAGCCTTCCCGCGGACACAAGTTCCACCGGGGAGCTGTTTTTT. The variable domain in full, with the rest retrieved from reference TRBV7-8 and TRBJ2-2, is GAGVSQSPRYKVAKRGQDVALRCDPISGHVSLFWYQQALGQGPEFLTYFQNEAQLDKSGLPSDRFFAERPEGSVSTLKIQRTQQEDSAVYLCASSLPADTSSTGELFFGEGSRLTVL.

The J gene is TRBJ2-3, the V gene TRBV7-9; 13 bases match TRBD2. J lost 7 bases, V lost 5 bases, and 9 bases had no gene match. Germline-derived CDR1 and CDR2 are SEHNR and FQNEAQ (reference sequence). CDR3 length: 16 amino acids. CDR3 protein: CASSLGGLAGLNTQYF. Written as DNA, the CDR3 is TGTGCCAGCAGCCTTGGGGGACTAGCGGGACTAAATACGCAGTATTTT.

The chain is built from TRBV27 and TRBJ2-6, with D tentatively TRBD2 (5 bases). Germline values: CDR1 MNHEY, CDR2 SMNVEV (reference sequence). The CDR3 has 15 amino acids. Trimming pared 6 bases from V and 3 bases from J, leaving 12 bases between. The CDR3 DNA is TGTGCCAGCAGCCAATCTGGGAGTGGGGCCAACGTCCTGACTTTC. Translated: CASSQSGSGANVLTF.

V gene TRBV5-1 combines with J gene TRBJ2-7, with TRBD1 matching over 8 bases. V lost 3 bases and J lost 7; bases outside the gene matches: 12. Germline CDR1 and CDR2: SGHRS and YFSETQ. This CDR3 region has 15 residues. Here the CDR3 DNA reads TGCGCCAGCAGCTACGGACAGGGATGGAATATAGAGCAGTACTTC. It is translated as CASSYGQGWNIEQYF. The entire variable domain, with the rest obtained from reference TRBV5-1 and TRBJ2-7, is as follows: KAGVTQTPRYLIKTRGQQVTLSCSPISGHRSVSWYQQTPGQGLQFLFEYFSETQRNKGNFPGRFSGRQFSNSRSEMNVSTLELGDSALYLCASSYGQGWNIEQYFGPGTRLTVT.

The genes are TRBV7-6 and TRBJ2-7; D remains unclear. V dropped 5 bases and J dropped 0 bases, with 14 bases sitting between them. This CDR3 contains 15 residues. The germline gives CDR1 SGHVS, CDR2 FNYEAQ. CDR3 bases: TGTGCCAGCAGCCGCGCTCTGGCGGACTCCTACGAGCAGTACTTC. Its protein product is CASSRALADSYEQYF.

The chain couples TRBV14 to TRBJ1-2; D might be TRBD1 (5 bases). Trimming cost V 1 base and J 4 bases, with 13 bases left between them. Germline V gene lookup returns CDR1 SGHDN and CDR2 FVKESK. This CDR3 contains 15 residues. The CDR3: CASSQGHRTLYGYTF. CDR3 coding DNA: TGTGCCAGCAGCCAAGGACACAGGACCCTCTATGGCTACACCTTC.

CDR3 region: CASSDRRGNSYEQYF. The CDR3 nucleotides read TGTGCCAGCAGTGATCGTCGGGGGAACTCCTACGAGCAGTACTTC. The V and J genes are TRBV2 and TRBJ2-7, with D tentatively TRBD2 (6 bases). CDR1 and CDR2 from the germline V gene are SNHLY and FYNNEI. The V end lost 3 bases, the J end lost 0 bases, and 12 bases lay between the germline ends. This CDR3 has 15 residues.

V gene TRBV27 combines with J gene TRBJ2-7, with D hard to call. The V and J ends lost 0 bases and 7 bases respectively, with 10 bases between them. The germline CDR1 and CDR2 sequences are MNHEY and SMNVEV (reference sequence). CDR3 length: 13 amino acids. The CDR3: CASSLSFSDEQYF. The CDR3 region has the DNA TGTGCCAGCAGTTTATCCTTTTCAGATGAGCAGTACTTC.

The chain couples TRBV19 to TRBJ2-2; TRBD2 might be the D (5 bases). The CDR3 is 17 residues long. Looked up from germline, CDR1 is LNHDA and CDR2 is SQIVND (reference sequence). The germline V and J ends were trimmed by 0 bases and 5 bases, with 16 bases remaining between them. The CDR3 sequence is CASSIDLGVWGTGELFF. CDR3 nucleotides: TGTGCCAGTAGTATAGATCTCGGGGTATGGGGAACCGGGGAGCTGTTTTTT.

This chain links TRBV27 with TRBJ2-1; TRBD2 matches 9 bases. Per germline, CDR1 MNHEY and CDR2 SMNVEV (reference sequence). The CDR3 runs 13 residues. The trim removed 5 bases at V and 7 bases at J, leaving 3 bases unmatched. CDR3 DNA: TGTGCCAGCAGTAGCGGGAGGATTAATGAGCAGTTCTTC. Protein product: CASSSGRINEQFF.

This chain uses TRBV7-2 with TRBJ2-7; D might be TRBD2 (7 bases). Trimming took 2 bases from V and 4 from J, leaving 18 bases between them. The CDR3 has 16 residues. Germline values: CDR1 SGHTA, CDR2 FQGNSA. The CDR3 spells CASSLLGGANSYEQYF. In DNA form, the CDR3 reads TGTGCCAGCAGCTTATTGGGGGGGGCCAATAGTTACGAGCAGTACTTC.

V is TRBV4-1 and J is TRBJ1-1, with TRBD1 matching over 9 bases. After removal of 0 bases from V and 7 bases from J, the junction contained 3 bases not matched to a gene. The CDR3 totals 14 residues. CDR1 and CDR2 (germline): MGHRA, YSYEKL. Written as DNA, the CDR3 is TGCGCCAGCAGCCAAGATGGGACAGGGATTGAAGCTTTCTTT. Translating it yields CASSQDGTGIEAFF.

With regard to this clone: The same CDR3 can be traced to other DNA sequences in this sample. Here the CDR3 reads CASSLGGDYEQYF. CDR3 coding DNA: TGCGCCAGCAGCTTGGGGGGAGACTACGAGCAGTACTTC. This chain links TRBV5-1 with TRBJ2-7; tentatively, D is TRBD2 (5 bases). The CDR3 covers 13 residues. Trimming pared 0 bases from V and 3 bases from J, leaving 7 bases between. Germline V lookup: CDR1 SGHRS, CDR2 YFSETQ.

A remark on this clone: One end of the junction does not line up with germline, which may come from a read error. V usage is TRBV5-1 and J usage is TRBJ2-3, with unresolved D. Germline CDR1 SGHRS, CDR2 YFSETQ. The CDR3 has 11 amino acids. Here the CDR3 DNA reads TGCGCCAGCAGGAGCACAGATACACAGTATTTT. The encoded protein is CASRSTDTQYF.

The J gene is TRBJ2-7, the V gene TRBV4-1; TRBD1 agrees at 8 bases. V lost 1 base to trimming and J lost 0 bases; unmatched junction nucleotides: 2. The germline CDR1 and CDR2 sequences are MGHRA and YSYEKL. The CDR3 is made up of 15 amino acids. The CDR3 DNA follows: TGCGCCAGCAGCCAAGCAGGGGGCAGCTCCTACGAGCAGTACTTC. Protein: CASSQAGGSSYEQYF.

CDR3 bases: TGTGCCAGCAGCTCCTCCAGGCACGAGCAGTACTTC. Encoded protein: CASSSSRHEQYF. The chain employs TRBV7-9 and TRBJ2-7; the D is unclear. CDR1 and CDR2 from the germline V gene are SEHNR and FQNEAQ (reference sequence). V was shortened by 4 bases and J by 5 bases, with 9 bases between the two germline ends. The CDR3 is 12 amino acids. The whole variable domain, filled in from reference TRBV7-9 and TRBJ2-7, reads DTGVSQNPRHKITKRGQNVTFRCDPISEHNRLYWYRQTLGQGPEFLTYFQNEAQLEKSRLLSDRFSAERPKGSFSTLEIQRTEQGDSAMYLCASSSSRHEQYFGPGTRLTVT.

The genes are TRBV4-2 and TRBJ1-1; D is unclear. V was shortened by 3 bases and J by 4 bases, with 18 bases between the two germline ends. Per germline, CDR1 LGHNA and CDR2 YNFKEQ. This CDR3 region has 16 residues. The CDR3 sequence: CASSQEIGVLGTEAFF. Written as DNA, the CDR3 is TGTGCCAGCAGCCAGGAAATCGGAGTTCTTGGCACTGAAGCTTTCTTT.

To note about this clone: The junction departs from germline at one end; a sequencing error may be responsible. The chain employs TRBV12-5 and TRBJ1-1, with 7 positions matching TRBD1. Per the germline V gene, CDR1 is LGHNT and CDR2 is FRNRAP. The CDR3 is 16 amino acids. As DNA, the CDR3 is TGTGCTAGTGGTTTGGCCAACTCGGGACAGCACACCGAAGCTTTCTTT. Protein product: CASGLANSGQHTEAFF.

CDR3 sequence: CASSVFVGGNTGELFF. In DNA, the CDR3 is TGCGCCAGCAGCGTCTTCGTCGGGGGGAACACCGGGGAGCTGTTTTTT. This chain joins TRBV4-1 and TRBJ2-2; D may be TRBD2 (6 bases). Trimming removed 5 bases from V and 1 base from J, with 14 bases in between. The CDR3 loop spans 16 amino acids. Germline values: CDR1 MGHRA, CDR2 YSYEKL.

The chain recombines TRBV29-1 with TRBJ2-4, with D tentatively TRBD1 (5 bases). The V gene lost 6 bases and the J gene lost 6 bases, with 15 bases spanning the gap. CDR1 and CDR2 (germline): SQVTM, ANQGSEA. The CDR3 length is 13 residues. The CDR3 region has the DNA TGCAGCGTCCTATTGACAGACCTAAACATTCAGTACTTC. It is translated as CSVLLTDLNIQYF. Filled out from reference TRBV29-1 and TRBJ2-4, the complete variable domain reads SAVISQKPSRDICQRGTSLTIQCQVDSQVTMMFWYRQQPGQSLTLIATANQGSEATYESGFVIDKFPISRPNLTFSTLTVSNMSPEDSSIYLCSVLLTDLNIQYFGAGTRLSVL.

The CDR3 sequence is CASSPGTSSYYNDFDEQFF. DNA for the CDR3: TGTGCCAGCAGCCCGGGGACTAGCAGTTACTACAATGACTTCGATGAGCAGTTCTTC. The V and J genes are TRBV7-2 and TRBJ2-1; 9 bases align to TRBD2. Unmatched junction bases numbered 22, after V lost 5 bases and J lost 8 bases. CDR3 length: 19 residues. In germline, CDR1 is SGHTA, CDR2 FQGNSA.

The J gene is TRBJ1-5, the V gene TRBV7-2; 7 nucleotides line up with TRBD1. Germline V gene data show CDR1 as SGHTA and CDR2 as FQGNSA. The J segment lost 1 base and the V segment lost 5 bases, leaving 8 bases of the junction unmatched. The CDR3 extends over 16 amino acids. The CDR3: CASSQGVALSNQPQHF. For the CDR3, the DNA is TGTGCCAGCAGCCAGGGGGTGGCGTTGAGCAATCAGCCCCAGCATTTT.